This T cell receptor beta chain was captured by sequencing in a study of T cells in Graves' hyperthyroidism and ophthalmopathy. This clonotype has a count of ten or more. This clone may be a read error of a much larger clone one base away. There are 14 residues in the CDR3. Germline-derived CDR1 and CDR2 are DFQATT and SNEGSKA (reference sequence). Amplified regions were TCR beta CDR3 sequences from RNA transcripts. A first-round RT-PCR of the TCR CDR3 used the HTBI primer set. One entry per CDR3 protein, called by TCRdb with MiXCR from the multiplex PCR reads. The data hold 300,000 to 350,000 distinct CDR3 sequences, with around 18% observed a single time.

The chain employs TRBV20-1 and TRBJ1-1, with 8 bases fitting TRBD1. The sample was blood. The TCR comes from a woman in her thirties or forties with Graves' ophthalmopathy. CDR3 DNA sequence: TGCAGTGCTAGAAAGCAGGGGGCATACACTGAAGCTCTCTTT. Its protein product is CSARKQGAYTEALF.